This T cell receptor beta chain was sequenced for a study of T cells in Graves' hyperthyroidism and ophthalmopathy. Overall study results and limits: Also found in blood were most expanded thyroid clonotypes above 0.001. Model-based prediction identified ophthalmopathy a median roughly six months prior to its onset.

CDR3 length equals 16 residues. V was pared by 6 bases and J by 3 bases, with 9 bases of the junction left unmatched. Those patients with uncontrolled infection, other autoimmune disease, pregnancy or lactation were excluded. Orbital computed tomography and thyroid ultrasound, together with serum TRAb and thyroxine and clinical symptoms, were used for diagnoses. Ten or more counts support this clonotype. Its specificity is not known. There were TCR beta CDR3 regions amplified from RNA transcripts. TCR CDR3 regions were first amplified by RT-PCR with HTBI primers. One entry per CDR3 protein results from TCRdb running MiXCR on the multiplex PCR reads. The table lists about 300,000 distinct CDR3 sequences, roughly 15% of them singletons.

The source is a woman in her thirties or forties with Graves' hyperthyroidism. The gene calls are TRBV12-3 or TRBV12-4 and TRBJ2-3; TRBD2 agrees at 10 bases. The sequenced sample was blood. Here the CDR3 reads CASSYSGRTLTDTQYF. As DNA, the CDR3 is TGTGCCAGCAGCTATAGCGGGAGGACGCTTACAGATACGCAGTATTTT.